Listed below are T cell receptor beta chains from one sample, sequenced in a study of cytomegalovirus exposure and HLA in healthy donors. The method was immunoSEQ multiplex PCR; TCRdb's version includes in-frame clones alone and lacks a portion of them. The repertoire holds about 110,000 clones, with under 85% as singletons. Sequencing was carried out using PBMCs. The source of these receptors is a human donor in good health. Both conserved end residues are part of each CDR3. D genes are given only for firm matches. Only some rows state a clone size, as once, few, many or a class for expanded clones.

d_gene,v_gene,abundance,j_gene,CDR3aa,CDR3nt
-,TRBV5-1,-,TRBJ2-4,CASSLGVAKNIQYF,TGCGCCAGCAGCCTGGGAGTAGCCAAAAACATTCAGTACTTC
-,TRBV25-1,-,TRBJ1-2,CASSGLRTDGGNYGYTF,TGTGCCAGCAGTGGCCTAAGGACAGACGGAGGTAACTATGGCTACACCTTC
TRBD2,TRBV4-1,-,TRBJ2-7,CASSPPPGLASEQYF,TGCGCCAGCAGCCCGCCTCCGGGACTAGCGTCCGAGCAGTACTTC
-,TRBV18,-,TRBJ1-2,CASSPVAEFNYGYTF,TGTGCCAGCTCACCGGTAGCAGAGTTCAACTATGGCTACACCTTC
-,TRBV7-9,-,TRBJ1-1,CASSPWGSGGTEAFF,TGTGCCAGCAGCCCGTGGGGGAGTGGAGGGACTGAAGCTTTCTTT
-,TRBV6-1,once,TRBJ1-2,CASGGGYYGYTF,TGTGCCAGCGGGGGGGGATATTATGGCTACACCTTC
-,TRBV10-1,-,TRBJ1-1,CASSLRRGDTEAFF,TGCGCCAGCAGTCTCAGGCGCGGGGACACTGAAGCTTTCTTT
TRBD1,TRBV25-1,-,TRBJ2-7,CASSHDRGPFGYEQYF,TGTGCCAGCAGTCACGACAGGGGGCCTTTCGGGTACGAGCAGTACTTC
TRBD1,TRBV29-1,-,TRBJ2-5,CSAQGTEETQYF,TGCAGCGCCCAAGGGACAGAAGAGACCCAGTACTTC
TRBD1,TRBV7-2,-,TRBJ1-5,CASSSTGTGNNQPQHF,TGTGCCAGCAGCTCCACCGGGACAGGGAACAATCAGCCCCAGCATTTT
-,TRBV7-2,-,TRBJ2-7,CASSLDLGYYEQYF,TGTGCCAGCAGCTTAGATCTAGGTTACTACGAGCAGTACTTC
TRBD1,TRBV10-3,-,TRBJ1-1,CAIRTGGTEAFF,TGTGCCATCAGGACAGGGGGCACTGAAGCTTTCTTT
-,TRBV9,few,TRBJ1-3,CASSVDSLSGNTIYF,TGTGCCAGCAGCGTAGACAGCCTCTCTGGAAACACCATATATTTT
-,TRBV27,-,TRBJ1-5,CASSPLGVGNQPQHF,TGTGCCAGCAGCCCCCTGGGAGTGGGCAATCAGCCCCAGCATTTT
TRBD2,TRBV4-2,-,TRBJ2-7,CASSQAHGGGGPYEQYF,TGTGCCAGCAGCCAAGCCCACGGGGGGGGAGGGCCCTACGAGCAGTACTTC
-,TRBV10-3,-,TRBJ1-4,CAISVGGASSNEKLFF,TGTGCCATCAGTGTGGGAGGGGCTTCATCTAATGAAAAACTGTTTTTT
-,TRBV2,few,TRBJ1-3,CASSDRTIGNTIYF,TGTGCCAGCAGTGATCGGACAATAGGAAACACCATATATTTT
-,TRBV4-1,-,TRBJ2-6,CASSRTGPGTGANGLTF,TGCGCCAGCAGCAGGACAGGACCGGGGACTGGGGCCAACGGCCTGACTTTC